The clone carrying this T cell receptor (beta chain) was counted many times. Its antigen is not known. TCRdb re-derived calls from the reads in MiXCR, one entry per CDR3 protein. The table records some 920,000 distinct CDR3 sequences, approximately 31% of them present only once. This sample was taken from a study of T cell repertoires in cytomegalovirus infection. Study as a whole: CMV epitopes, recently identified HLA-C-restricted and well-studied HLA-B-restricted, were used. Indications came from public TCR beta signatures; they pointed to CMV infection and to a matching HLA type.

Study outcomes and limitations: CMV carriers having the relevant HLA were flagged by cumulative public TCR beta family frequency. In two of eight donors, the top clonotype was HLA-C-restricted CMV-specific.

CDR3 size: 15 residues. V gave up 5 bases and J gave up 0 bases; unmatched junction bases: 5. The rearrangement uses TRBV12-3 or TRBV12-4 and TRBJ2-5, with 8 bases fitting TRBD1. Sequenced material: cultured CD8+ T cells from PBMCs, taken from culture after CMV antigen stimulation. The TCR comes from a human donor in good health (CMV status not recorded). Some clones in this sample may be carry-over from other donors' samples. CDR3 DNA sequence: TGTGCCAGCAGTGCGACAGGGGCGGACCAAGAGACCCAGTACTTC. It yields the protein CASSATGADQETQYF.